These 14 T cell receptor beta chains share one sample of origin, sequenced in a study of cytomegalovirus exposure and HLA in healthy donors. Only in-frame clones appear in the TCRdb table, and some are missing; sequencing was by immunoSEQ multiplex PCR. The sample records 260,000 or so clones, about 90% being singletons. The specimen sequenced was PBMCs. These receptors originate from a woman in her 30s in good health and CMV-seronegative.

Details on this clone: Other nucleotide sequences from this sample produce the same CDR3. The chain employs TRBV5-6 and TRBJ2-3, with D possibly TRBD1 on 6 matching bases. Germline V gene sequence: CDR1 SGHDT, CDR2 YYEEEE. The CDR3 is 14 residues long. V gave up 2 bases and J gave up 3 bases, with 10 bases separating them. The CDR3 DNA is TGTGCCAGCAGCTTAACAGGGTCGACAGATACGCAGTATTTT. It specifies CASSLTGSTDTQYF.

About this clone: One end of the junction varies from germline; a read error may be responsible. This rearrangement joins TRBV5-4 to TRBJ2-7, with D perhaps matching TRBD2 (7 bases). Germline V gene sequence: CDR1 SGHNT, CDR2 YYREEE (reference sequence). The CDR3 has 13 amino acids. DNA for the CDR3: TGTGCCAGCAGCGCGTGGGGGGGGGCCCTGGTGGACTTC. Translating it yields CASSAWGGALVDF. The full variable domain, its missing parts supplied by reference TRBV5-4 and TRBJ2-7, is ETGVTQSPTHLIKTRGQQVTLRCSSQSGHNTVSWYQQALGQGPQFIFQYYREEENGRGNFPPRFSGLQFPNYSSELNVNALELDDSALYLCASSAWGGALVDFGPGTRLTVT.

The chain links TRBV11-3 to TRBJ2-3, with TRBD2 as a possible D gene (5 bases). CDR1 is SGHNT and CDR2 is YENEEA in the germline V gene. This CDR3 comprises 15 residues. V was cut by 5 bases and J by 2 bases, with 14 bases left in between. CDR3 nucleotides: TGTGCCAGCAGCCCAGGAGGCGGCCCCACAGATACGCAGTATTTT. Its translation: CASSPGGGPTDTQYF.

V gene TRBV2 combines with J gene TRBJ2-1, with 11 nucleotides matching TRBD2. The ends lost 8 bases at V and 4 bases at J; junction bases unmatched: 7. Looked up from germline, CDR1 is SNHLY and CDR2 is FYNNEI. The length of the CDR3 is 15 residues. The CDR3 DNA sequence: TGTGCCAGCGGAAGGTCTAGCGGGAGGTACAATGAGCAGTTCTTC. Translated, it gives CASGRSSGRYNEQFF.

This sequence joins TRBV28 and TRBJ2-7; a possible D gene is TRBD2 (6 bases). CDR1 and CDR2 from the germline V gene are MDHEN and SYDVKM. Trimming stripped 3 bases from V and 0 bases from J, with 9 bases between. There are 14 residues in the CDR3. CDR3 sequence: CASSLPGVSYEQYF. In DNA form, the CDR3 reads TGTGCCAGCAGTTTGCCGGGAGTCTCCTACGAGCAGTACTTC.

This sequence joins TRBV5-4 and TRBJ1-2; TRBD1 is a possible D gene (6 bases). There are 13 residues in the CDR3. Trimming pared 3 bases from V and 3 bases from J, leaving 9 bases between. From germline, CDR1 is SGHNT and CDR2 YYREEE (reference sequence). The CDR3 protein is CASSSGQYYGYTF. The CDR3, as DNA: TGTGCCAGCAGCTCAGGACAGTACTATGGCTACACCTTC.

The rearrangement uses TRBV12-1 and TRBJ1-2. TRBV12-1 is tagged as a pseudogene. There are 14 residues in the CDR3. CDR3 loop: CASSFGPGRDGYTF. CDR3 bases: TGTGCCAGCAGCTTCGGGCCTGGGCGGGATGGCTACACCTTC.

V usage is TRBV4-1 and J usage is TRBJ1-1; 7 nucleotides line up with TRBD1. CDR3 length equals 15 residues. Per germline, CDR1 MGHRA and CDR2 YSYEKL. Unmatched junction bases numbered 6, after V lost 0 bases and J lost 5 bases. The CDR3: CASSQEGGGRTEAFF. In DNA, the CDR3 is TGCGCCAGCAGCCAAGAGGGAGGGGGCAGGACTGAAGCTTTCTTT.

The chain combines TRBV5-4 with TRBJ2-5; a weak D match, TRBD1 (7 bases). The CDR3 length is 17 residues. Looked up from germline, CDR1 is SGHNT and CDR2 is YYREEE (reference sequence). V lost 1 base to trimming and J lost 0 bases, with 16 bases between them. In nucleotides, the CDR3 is TGTGCCAGCAGCTTGTCCGCGGGACAGCTATACCAAGAGACCCAGTACTTC. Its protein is CASSLSAGQLYQETQYF.

The CDR3 spells CASRLDRTVSYEQYF. The CDR3, as DNA: TGTGCCAGCAGATTGGACAGGACAGTCTCCTACGAGCAGTACTTC. The V call is TRBV28, the J call TRBJ2-7, with 7 positions matching TRBD1. Germline V gene data show CDR1 as MDHEN and CDR2 as SYDVKM. CDR3 length equals 15 residues. Trimming removed 6 bases from V and 0 bases from J; junction bases left unmatched: 8.

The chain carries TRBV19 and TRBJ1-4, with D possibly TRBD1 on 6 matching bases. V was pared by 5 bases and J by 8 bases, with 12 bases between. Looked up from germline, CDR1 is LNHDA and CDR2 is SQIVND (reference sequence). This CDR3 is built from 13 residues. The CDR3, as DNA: TGTGCCAGTAGTTGGGACATAAGGGAAAAACTGTTTTTT. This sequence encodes CASSWDIREKLFF.

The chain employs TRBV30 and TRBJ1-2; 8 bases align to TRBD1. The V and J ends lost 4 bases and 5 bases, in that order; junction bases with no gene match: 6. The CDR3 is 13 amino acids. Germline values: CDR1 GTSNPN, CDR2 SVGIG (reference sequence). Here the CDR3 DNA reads TGTGCCTGGACCGCGACAGGGGAGTATGGCTACACCTTC. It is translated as CAWTATGEYGYTF.

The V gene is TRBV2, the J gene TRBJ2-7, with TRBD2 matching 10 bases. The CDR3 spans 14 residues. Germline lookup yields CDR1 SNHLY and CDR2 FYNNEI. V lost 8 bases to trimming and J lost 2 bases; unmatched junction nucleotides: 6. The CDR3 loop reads CASFGLAAAYEQYF. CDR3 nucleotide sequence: TGTGCCAGCTTCGGACTAGCGGCGGCCTACGAGCAGTACTTC.

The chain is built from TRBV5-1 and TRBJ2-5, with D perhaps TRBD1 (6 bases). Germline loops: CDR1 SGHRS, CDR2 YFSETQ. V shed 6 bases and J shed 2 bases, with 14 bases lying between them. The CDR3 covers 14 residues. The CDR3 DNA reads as TGCGCCAGCACCAGGGGTTCCGGACAAGAGACCCAGTACTTC. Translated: CASTRGSGQETQYF.